These 11 T cell receptor beta chains originate from one sample sequenced in a study of blood T cells in healthy people across ages. A second PCR, run for roughly 6 to 11 cycles, used a sample-barcoded 5' primer plus a J-beta primer mix. TCRdb processed the 5' RACE reads anew with MiXCR; each CDR3 protein has one entry. The repertoire consists of about 1.1 million distinct CDR3 sequences, with 30% to 40% occurring once and the leading ten covering roughly 13%. The source material was blood. Every receptor here comes from a man aged 18-30 years in good health.

This chain connects TRBV25-1 to TRBJ2-3; 9 bases line up with TRBD2. The CDR3 covers 16 residues. The germline gives CDR1 MGHDK, CDR2 SYGVNS. Trimming at V came to 4 bases and at J to 2 bases, leaving 7 bases not matched to a gene. CDR3 protein: CASSALAGTLTDTQYF. DNA of the CDR3: TGTGCCAGCAGTGCTCTAGCGGGGACCCTCACAGATACGCAGTATTTT.

The rearrangement joins TRBV5-1 to TRBJ1-2; maybe TRBD1 (6 bases). Trimming left V 4 bases short and J 13 bases short, with 17 bases between. CDR1 is SGHRS and CDR2 is YFSETQ in the germline V gene. The CDR3 extends over 12 amino acids. The CDR3 coding sequence is TGCGCCAGCAGCGTGGGGGCCCGTGGGGTCACCTTC. Residues: CASSVGARGVTF. Filled out from reference TRBV5-1 and TRBJ1-2, the complete variable domain reads KAGVTQTPRYLIKTRGQQVTLSCSPISGHRSVSWYQQTPGQGLQFLFEYFSETQRNKGNFPGRFSGRQFSNSRSEMNVSTLELGDSALYLCASSVGARGVTFGSGTRLTVV.

J is TRBJ1-5 and V is TRBV12-3 or TRBV12-4; tentatively, D is TRBD1 (5 bases). The CDR3 length is 15 residues. V lost 5 bases, J lost 9 bases, and 20 bases lay in between. The CDR3 DNA sequence: TGTGCCAGCAGTCGTCGGGGCCCTCGGAGTTCGCCCCAGCATTTT. Its protein product is CASSRRGPRSSPQHF.

This chain links TRBV12-3 or TRBV12-4 with TRBJ1-5, with D maybe TRBD1 (6 bases). Trimming removed 1 base at V and 5 bases at J, with 9 bases between. The CDR3 extends over 14 amino acids. The CDR3 DNA reads as TGTGCCAGCAGTTTAGAATCAGGGGATCAGCCCCAGCATTTT. Its translation: CASSLESGDQPQHF.

CDR3 bases: TGTGCCATCAGCAACAGGGATGACACCGGGGAGCTGTTTTTT. Translation: CAISNRDDTGELFF. The genes are TRBV10-3 and TRBJ2-2, with a tentative D call TRBD1 (6 bases). The CDR3 runs 14 residues. Per the germline V gene, CDR1 is ENHRY and CDR2 is SYGVKD. Trimming removed 6 bases at V and 3 bases at J, with 11 bases between.

The chain recombines TRBV19 with TRBJ2-4; D might be TRBD1 (5 bases). The DNA end is a closer match to TRBJ2-7, so the J assignment may be wrong. The CDR3 sequence is 15 residues long. Germline V gene lookup returns CDR1 LNHDA and CDR2 SQIVND (reference sequence). The CDR3 sequence: CASSFSSGSNYEQYF. CDR3 DNA sequence: TGTGCCAGTAGCTTCAGTTCAGGGTCGAACTACGAGCAGTACTTC.

The sample holds a few counts of this clonotype. The chain is built from TRBV6-2 or TRBV6-3 and TRBJ1-5, with TRBD1 matching over 9 bases. This CDR3 region has 15 residues. Trimming took 0 bases from V and 7 from J; bases not matched to a gene: 4. Germline CDR1 MNHEY, CDR2 SVGEGT. This CDR3 reads CASSYSGTGLQPQHF. The CDR3 bases are TGTGCCAGCAGTTACTCCGGGACAGGGCTGCAGCCCCAGCATTTT.

The V call is TRBV6-4, the J call TRBJ1-4; D may be TRBD1 (6 bases). V dropped 0 bases and J dropped 7 bases, with 18 bases sitting between them. The germline V gene has CDR1 MRHNA and CDR2 SNTAGT. CDR3 size: 17 residues. This CDR3 reads CASSDSNSRGQGEKLFF. The CDR3 DNA reads TGTGCCAGCAGTGACTCGAATTCACGGGGGCAAGGTGAAAAACTGTTTTTT.

This chain links TRBV20-1 with TRBJ2-1, with D possibly TRBD2 on 5 matching bases. Germline V gene data show CDR1 as DFQATT and CDR2 as SNEGSKA (reference sequence). Trimming removed 6 bases at V and 7 bases at J, with 19 bases between. The CDR3 has 14 residues. CDR3 amino acids: CSAPTSDGVNEQFF. The CDR3 bases are TGCAGTGCGCCAACTAGTGACGGAGTGAATGAGCAGTTCTTC.

The V and J genes are TRBV20-1 and TRBJ2-7; D is perhaps TRBD2 (5 bases). In germline, CDR1 is DFQATT, CDR2 SNEGSKA (reference sequence). This CDR3 is built from 14 residues. The ends were cut back, 0 bases at V and 3 bases at J, with 12 bases in the middle. CDR3 sequence reads: CSAREEEGLYEQYF. The CDR3, as DNA: TGCAGTGCTAGAGAGGAAGAGGGCCTCTACGAGCAGTACTTC.

The chain employs TRBV20-1 and TRBJ2-7; 7 positions agree with TRBD2. J was trimmed by 7 bases and V by 6 bases; bases with no gene match: 9. CDR1 and CDR2 from the germline V gene are DFQATT and SNEGSKA (reference sequence). The CDR3 has 12 amino acids. The CDR3: CSAILAFDEQYF. CDR3 DNA sequence: TGCAGTGCGATACTAGCGTTCGATGAGCAGTACTTC.